The clone carrying this T cell receptor beta chain has just a few counts. The antigen remains unidentified. Documented treatment: about 20 received Ad26.COV2.S at low or high dose, single or two shots; roughly five received placebo; per-sample allocation not given. It was on day 63 after the first vaccine or placebo injection that samples were taken. Donation came from an adult in Boston who was aged 18-55 years. Vaccine was an Ad26 vector expressing Wuhan-strain SARS-CoV-2 spike. Generated by immunoSEQ multiplex PCR, the TCRdb table keeps only in-frame clones and is missing some. Among hundreds of thousands of clones listed, around 90% were seen once. The data belong to a study of Ad26.COV2.S vaccination and SARS-CoV-2 variants. Points from the study as a whole: Vaccinated and placebo-treated recipients had similar non-spike TCR breadth. Assessments of TCR breadth and depth may have underestimated the total T cell responses.

The V gene lost 4 bases and the J gene lost 6 bases, with 15 bases spanning the gap. Germline V gives CDR1 SGHTA, CDR2 FQGTGA. This CDR3 is built from 14 residues. The sample in question was peripheral blood, obtained in a trial of Ad26.COV2.S vaccine versus placebo. The chain links TRBV7-3 to TRBJ1-1; D unclear. The receptor's source is a person between 18 and 65 years old who received the Ad26.COV2.S COVID-19 vaccine or a placebo. The CDR3 region is CASSSQAGPSEAFF. The DNA for the CDR3 is TGTGCCAGCAGCTCACAAGCGGGCCCCTCTGAAGCTTTCTTT. The entire variable domain, with the rest obtained from reference TRBV7-3 and TRBJ1-1, is as follows: GAGVSQTPSNKVTEKGKYVELRCDPISGHTALYWYRQSLGQGPEFLIYFQGTGAADDSGLPNDRFFAVRPEGSVSTLKIQRTERGDSAVYLCASSSQAGPSEAFFGQGTRLTVV.